A single T cell receptor (beta chain) is shown here with its context. This record comes from a study of CD8 T cells in Susac syndrome. This CDR3 contains 15 residues. V was clipped by 5 bases and J by 8 bases; unmatched bases: 11. The germline V gene has CDR1 LNHDA and CDR2 SQIVND (reference sequence). Reverse transcription of roughly 0.5 to 1 ug RNA was performed with random hexamers. MiXCR was run by TCRdb on the immunoSEQ multiplex PCR reads, yielding one entry per CDR3 protein. The table has 120,000 or so distinct CDR3 sequences, around 94% seen once. This receptor was identified in a human donor with Susac syndrome. The J gene is TRBJ2-1, the V gene TRBV19, with TRBD2 identical over 8 bases. Input material: CD8+ T cells from PBMCs. In nucleotides, the CDR3 is TGTGCCAGTAGTCTTCGAGCGGGAGTAATCGATGAGCAGTTCTTC. Protein sequence: CASSLRAGVIDEQFF.